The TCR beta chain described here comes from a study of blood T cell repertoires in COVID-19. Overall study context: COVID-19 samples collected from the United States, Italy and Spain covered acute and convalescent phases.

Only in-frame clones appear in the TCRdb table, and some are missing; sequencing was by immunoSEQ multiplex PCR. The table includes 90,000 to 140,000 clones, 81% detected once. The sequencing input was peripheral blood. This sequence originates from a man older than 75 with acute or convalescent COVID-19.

CDR3 in amino acids: CASSQKLAGSYNEQFF. CDR3 in DNA: TGCGCCAGCAGCCAGAAACTAGCGGGGTCCTACAATGAGCAGTTCTTC. The chain recombines TRBV4-1 with TRBJ2-1; 10 nucleotides match TRBD2. Germline assignment: CDR1 MGHRA and CDR2 YSYEKL. The V and J ends lost 3 bases and 1 base, in that order; junction bases with no gene match: 3. This CDR3 spans 16 amino acids.